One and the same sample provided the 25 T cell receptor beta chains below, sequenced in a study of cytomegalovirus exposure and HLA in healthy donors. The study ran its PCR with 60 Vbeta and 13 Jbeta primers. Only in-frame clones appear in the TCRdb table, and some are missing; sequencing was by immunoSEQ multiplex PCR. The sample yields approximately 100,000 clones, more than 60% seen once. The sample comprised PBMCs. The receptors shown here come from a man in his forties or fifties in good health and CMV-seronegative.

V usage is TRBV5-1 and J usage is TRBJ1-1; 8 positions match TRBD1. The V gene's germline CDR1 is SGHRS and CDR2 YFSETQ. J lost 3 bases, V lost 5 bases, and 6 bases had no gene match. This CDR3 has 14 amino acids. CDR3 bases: TGCGCCAGCAGTTTTGGACAGGGTGACACTGAAGCTTTCTTT. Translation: CASSFGQGDTEAFF.

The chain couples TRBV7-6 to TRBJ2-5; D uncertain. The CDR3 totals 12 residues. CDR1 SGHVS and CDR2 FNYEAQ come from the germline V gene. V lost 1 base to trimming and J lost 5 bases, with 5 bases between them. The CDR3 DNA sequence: TGTGCCAGCAGCTTAGACCGGGAGACCCAGTACTTC. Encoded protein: CASSLDRETQYF.

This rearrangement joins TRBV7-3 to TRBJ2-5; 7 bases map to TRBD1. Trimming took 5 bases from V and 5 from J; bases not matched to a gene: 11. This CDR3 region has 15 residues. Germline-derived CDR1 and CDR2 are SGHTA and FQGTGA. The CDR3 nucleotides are TGTGCCAGCAGCCAGGGGGACACCCCCCGGGAGACCCAGTACTTC. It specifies CASSQGDTPRETQYF.

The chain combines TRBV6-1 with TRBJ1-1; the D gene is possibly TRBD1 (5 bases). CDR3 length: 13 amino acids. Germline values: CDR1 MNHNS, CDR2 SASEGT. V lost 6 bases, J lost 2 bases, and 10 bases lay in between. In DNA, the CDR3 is TGTGCCAGCAGGGATACAGGTAACACTGAAGCTTTCTTT. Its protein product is CASRDTGNTEAFF.

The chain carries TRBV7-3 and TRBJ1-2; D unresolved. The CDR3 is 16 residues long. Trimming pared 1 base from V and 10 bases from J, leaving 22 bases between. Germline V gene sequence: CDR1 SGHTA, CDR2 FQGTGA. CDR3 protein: CASSLIPGTQAADYTF. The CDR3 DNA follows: TGTGCCAGCAGCTTAATTCCGGGAACCCAGGCCGCGGACTACACCTTC.

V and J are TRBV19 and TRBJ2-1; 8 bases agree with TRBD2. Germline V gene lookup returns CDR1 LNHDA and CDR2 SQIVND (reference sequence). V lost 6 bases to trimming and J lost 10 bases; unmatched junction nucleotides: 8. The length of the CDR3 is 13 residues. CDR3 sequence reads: CASSEGLAGEQFF. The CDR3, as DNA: TGTGCCAGTAGCGAAGGACTAGCAGGGGAGCAGTTCTTC. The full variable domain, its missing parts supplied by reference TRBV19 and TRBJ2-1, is DGGITQSPKYLFRKEGQNVTLSCEQNLNHDAMYWYRQDPGQGLRLIYYSQIVNDFQKGDIAEGYSVSREKKESFPLTVTSAQKNPTAFYLCASSEGLAGEQFFGPGTRLTVL.

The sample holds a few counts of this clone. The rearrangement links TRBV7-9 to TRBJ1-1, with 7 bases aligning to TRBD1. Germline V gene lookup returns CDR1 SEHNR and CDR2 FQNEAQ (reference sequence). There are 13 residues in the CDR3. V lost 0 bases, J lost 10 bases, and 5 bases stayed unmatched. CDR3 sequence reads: CASSLAGGGGAFF. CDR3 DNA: TGTGCCAGCAGCTTAGCAGGGGGCGGAGGAGCTTTCTTT.

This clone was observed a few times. CDR3 in amino acids: CASSFQGAAYNEQFF. The CDR3 nucleotides are TGCGCCAGCAGCTTCCAAGGGGCGGCCTACAATGAGCAGTTCTTC. The chain recombines TRBV5-1 with TRBJ2-1, with a possible D match to TRBD1 (5 bases). Germline CDR1 and CDR2: SGHRS and YFSETQ. This CDR3 spans 15 amino acids. V lost 2 bases to trimming and J lost 2 bases, with 11 bases between them.

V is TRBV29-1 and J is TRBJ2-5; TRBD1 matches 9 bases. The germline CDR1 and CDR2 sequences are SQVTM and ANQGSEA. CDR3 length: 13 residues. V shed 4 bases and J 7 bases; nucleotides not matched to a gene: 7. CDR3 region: CSVAAQGARTQYF. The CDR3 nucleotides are TGCAGCGTTGCGGCACAGGGGGCGCGGACCCAGTACTTC.

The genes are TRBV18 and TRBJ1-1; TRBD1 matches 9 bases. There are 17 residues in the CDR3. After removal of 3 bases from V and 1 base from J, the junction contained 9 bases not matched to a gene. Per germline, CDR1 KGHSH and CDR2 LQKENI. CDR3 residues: CASSPPDRGKGNTEAFF. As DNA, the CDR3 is TGTGCCAGCTCACCCCCGGACAGGGGCAAGGGGAACACTGAAGCTTTCTTT.

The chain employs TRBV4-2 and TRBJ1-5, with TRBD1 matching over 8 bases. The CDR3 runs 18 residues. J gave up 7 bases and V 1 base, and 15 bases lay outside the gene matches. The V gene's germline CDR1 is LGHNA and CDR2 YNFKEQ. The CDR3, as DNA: TGTGCCAGCAGCCAAGGGGTCGTACGACAGGGGAGTGACCAGCCCCAGCATTTT. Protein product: CASSQGVVRQGSDQPQHF.

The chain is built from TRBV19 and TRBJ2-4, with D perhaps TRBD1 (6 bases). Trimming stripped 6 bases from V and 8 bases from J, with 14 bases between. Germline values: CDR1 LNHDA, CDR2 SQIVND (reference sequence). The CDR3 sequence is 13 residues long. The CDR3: CASSSQGTDIQYF. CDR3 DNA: TGTGCCAGTAGCTCACAGGGTACGGACATTCAGTACTTC.

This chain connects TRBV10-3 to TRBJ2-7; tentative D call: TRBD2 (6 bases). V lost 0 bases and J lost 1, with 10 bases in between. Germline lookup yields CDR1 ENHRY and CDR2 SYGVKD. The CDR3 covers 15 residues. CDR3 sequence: CAISESPGVSYEQYF. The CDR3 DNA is TGTGCCATCAGTGAGTCCCCGGGGGTGTCCTACGAGCAGTACTTC.

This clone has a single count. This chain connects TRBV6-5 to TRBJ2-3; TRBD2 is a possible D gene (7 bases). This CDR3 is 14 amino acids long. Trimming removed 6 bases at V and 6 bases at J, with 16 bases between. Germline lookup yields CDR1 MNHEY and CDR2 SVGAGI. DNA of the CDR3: TGTGCCAGCAGAAGGGGGGGCCTTCGTGATACGCAGTATTTT. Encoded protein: CASRRGGLRDTQYF.

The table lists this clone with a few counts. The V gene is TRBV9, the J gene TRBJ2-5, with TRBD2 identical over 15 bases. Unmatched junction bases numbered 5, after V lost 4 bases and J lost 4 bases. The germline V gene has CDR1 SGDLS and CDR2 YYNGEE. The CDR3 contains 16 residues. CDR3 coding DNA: TGTGCCAGCAGCCTCGGACTAGCGGGGGGGCCAGAGACCCAGTACTTC. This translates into CASSLGLAGGPETQYF.

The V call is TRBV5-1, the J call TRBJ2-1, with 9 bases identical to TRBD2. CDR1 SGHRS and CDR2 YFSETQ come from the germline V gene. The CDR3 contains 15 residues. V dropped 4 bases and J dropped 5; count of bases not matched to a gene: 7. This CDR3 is CASSGGGLANNEQFF. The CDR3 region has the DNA TGCGCCAGCAGCGGGGGGGGACTAGCAAACAATGAGCAGTTCTTC.

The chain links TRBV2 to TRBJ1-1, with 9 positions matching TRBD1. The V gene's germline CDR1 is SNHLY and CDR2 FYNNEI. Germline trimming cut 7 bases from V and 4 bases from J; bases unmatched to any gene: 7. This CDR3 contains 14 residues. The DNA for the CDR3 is TGTGCCAGCAACGCACAGGGGGCAGGCACTGAAGCTTTCTTT. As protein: CASNAQGAGTEAFF.

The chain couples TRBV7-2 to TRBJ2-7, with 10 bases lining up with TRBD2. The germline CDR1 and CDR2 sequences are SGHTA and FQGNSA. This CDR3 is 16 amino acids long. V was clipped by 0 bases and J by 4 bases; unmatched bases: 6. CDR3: CASSLAVLAGRYEQYF. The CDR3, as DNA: TGTGCCAGCAGCTTAGCAGTACTAGCGGGGAGGTACGAGCAGTACTTC.

CDR3 sequence (DNA): TGTGCCAGTAGTACCGCATGGGAGGAATTCGTGTCACCCCTCCACTTT. This gives the protein CASSTAWEEFVSPLHF. The V call is TRBV19, the J call TRBJ1-6; no reliable D call. Germline CDR1 reads LNHDA; CDR2 reads SQIVND (reference sequence). The V end lost 4 bases, the J end lost 10 bases, and 20 bases lay between the germline ends. This CDR3 has 16 residues. Full variable domain (rest looked up from reference TRBV19 and TRBJ1-6): DGGITQSPKYLFRKEGQNVTLSCEQNLNHDAMYWYRQDPGQGLRLIYYSQIVNDFQKGDIAEGYSVSREKKESFPLTVTSAQKNPTAFYLCASSTAWEEFVSPLHFGNGTRLTVT.

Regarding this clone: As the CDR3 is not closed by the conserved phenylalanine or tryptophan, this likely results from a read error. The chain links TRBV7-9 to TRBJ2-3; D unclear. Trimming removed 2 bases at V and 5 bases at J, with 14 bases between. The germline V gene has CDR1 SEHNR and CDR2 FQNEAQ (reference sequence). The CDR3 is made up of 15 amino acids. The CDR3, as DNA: TGTGCCAGCAGCTTAACTGGGTCTACTCTAGATACGCAGTATCTT. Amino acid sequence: CASSLTGSTLDTQYL.

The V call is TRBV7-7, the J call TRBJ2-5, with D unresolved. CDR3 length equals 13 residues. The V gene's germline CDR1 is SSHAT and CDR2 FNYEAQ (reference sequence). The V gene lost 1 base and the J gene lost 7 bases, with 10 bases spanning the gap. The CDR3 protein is CASSLGSFRTQYF. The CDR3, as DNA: TGTGCCAGCAGCTTAGGTAGCTTTCGGACCCAGTACTTC.

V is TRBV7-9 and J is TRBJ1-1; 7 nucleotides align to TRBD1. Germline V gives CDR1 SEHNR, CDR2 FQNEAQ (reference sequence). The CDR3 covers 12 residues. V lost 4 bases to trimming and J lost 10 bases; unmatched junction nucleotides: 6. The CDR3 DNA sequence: TGTGCCAGCAGCTCCACAGGGGAAGTAGCTTTCTTT. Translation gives CASSSTGEVAFF.

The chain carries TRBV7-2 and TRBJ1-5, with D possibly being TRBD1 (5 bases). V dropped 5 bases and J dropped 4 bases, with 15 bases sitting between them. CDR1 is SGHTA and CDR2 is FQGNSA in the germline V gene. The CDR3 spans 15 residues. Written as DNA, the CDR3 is TGTGCCAGCAGCGCCCGACAGACTTTTAATCAGCCCCAGCATTTT. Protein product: CASSARQTFNQPQHF.

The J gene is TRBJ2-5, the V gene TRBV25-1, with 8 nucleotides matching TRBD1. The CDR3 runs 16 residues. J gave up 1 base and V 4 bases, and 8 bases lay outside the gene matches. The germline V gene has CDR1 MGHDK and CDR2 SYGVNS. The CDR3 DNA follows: TGTGCCAGCAGTGGCCACCCTGGGACAGGCCAAGAGACCCAGTACTTC. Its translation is CASSGHPGTGQETQYF.

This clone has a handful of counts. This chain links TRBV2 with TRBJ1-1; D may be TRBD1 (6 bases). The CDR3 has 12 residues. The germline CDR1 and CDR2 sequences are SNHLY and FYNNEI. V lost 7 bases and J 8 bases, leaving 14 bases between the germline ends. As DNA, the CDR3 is TGTGCCAGCACGGGGGGCCCTGGGGAAGCTTTCTTT. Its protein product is CASTGGPGEAFF.